This TCR beta chain was sequenced in a study of T cell repertoires in ileal Crohn's disease (dated by TCRdb to about 2019). Background on the whole study: The median duration of disease was approximately 7.9 years, and at the time of surgery around 40% of patients were active smokers. Every patient underwent surgery because of a complication, which was stricturing disease in approximately 61% and penetrating disease in 39%. Roughly half of the patients were given postoperative therapy, with approximately 18 on anti-TNF agents and about a dozen on thiopurines. A prospective multicentre cohort supplied the roughly 57 Crohn's disease patients whose TCR repertoires were analysed. The study ran alongside a multicentre cohort designed to identify predictors of early endoscopic recurrence after ileocolonic resection. A Rutgeerts score above i0 was used to define endoscopic postoperative recurrence. A total of 170 or so mucosal samples from approximately 60 patients were sequenced, with samples obtained at several locations on the surgical specimen and at postoperative endoscopy.

This clone was seen more than once but under ten times. The target of this receptor is not known. Base qualities are not at hand, and no much larger clone is one base apart. Eligible patients were adults with ileal or ileocolonic Crohn's disease who had an indication for ileocolonic resection. Whole ileal mucosal biopsies were kept frozen at -80 degrees C prior to DNA extraction. A TRizol-based method was used to extract genomic DNA from the frozen whole biopsies, and the DNA was quantified with a NanoDrop 2000 spectrophotometer. The germline V gene (reference sequence) yields MNHEY for CDR1 and SMNVEV for CDR2. V is pared back by 7 bases and J by 1 base, with 12 bases lying between the germline termini. From the cysteine up to the phenylalanine, the CDR3 has a length of 14 residues. The sequence is cut down to CDR3 DNA, 42 bases in frame from base 1. For commercial TCRB immunosequencing, 450 to 550 nanograms of biopsy DNA were submitted for each sample. CDR3 regions were amplified from genomic DNA by Adaptive Biotechnology using a two-step, amplification bias-controlled multiplex PCR. In the first PCR, primers covered every V and J gene segment, and in the second PCR, barcodes and Illumina adapters were added. CDR3 libraries were sequenced using an Illumina instrument. The study's own analysis went as follows. The analysis used both the pipelines supplied by the vendor and custom analysis of the raw data in R/Bioconductor with R version 3.3.0. Clonality, which ranges from 0 to 1, was calculated as the inverse of the normalised Shannon entropy across all productive clones. High-frequency clones were defined as the repertoire share of the top 100 clones, retaining only clones passing a 95% confidence test. Overlap between samples was measured with the Morisita-Horn index, while repertoire diversity was measured with the Simpson index. TCRdb re-hosts the immuneACCESS table, in-frame sequences only. Its copies lack some clones; in the studies checked, an unresolved V gene accounts for under half of them, and the cause for the rest is not known. V, J and clone size were drawn from that table, and D and trimming were deduced from the DNA. This sample holds 2,000 to 3,000 clones; roughly 77% were observed only once. Together, the top ten hold 15% to 20% of the sample.

Summary of the overall study and its limitations: Only a subgroup of patients, of unstated size, had their mucosal CD4 and CD8 T cells sorted and sequenced. More high-frequency clones were carried by sorted CD8 T cells than by CD4 T cells, suggesting that mucosal expansions were mainly CD8. Endoscopic recurrence was found to be associated with higher high-frequency clone percentages at surgery, and recurrence was observed in all patients with clonality above 26.8% (18/57). Compared with non-smokers, patients who were active smokers at surgery showed a significantly higher proportion of clonal expansions (roughly 24% vs 19%, p=0.02).

The chain is assembled from TRBV27 and TRBJ2-3; the D gene is perhaps TRBD2, from 6 matching bases. Sample: ileal tissue. This receptor was obtained from an adult with Crohn's disease. The base sequence is TGTGCCAGCATACCGGGGGACGGCACAGATACGCAGTATTTT. Its protein product is CASIPGDGTDTQYF.